The rows below give T cell receptor beta chains drawn from one sample of a study of OX40 agonist ivuxolimab in advanced cancers. Only in-frame clones appear in the TCRdb table, and some are missing; sequencing was by immunoSEQ multiplex PCR. The repertoire consists of about 77,000 clones, with approximately 92% occurring once and the leading ten covering around 4.8%. The sample consisted of CD4+ or CD8+ T cells sorted from blood, taken in a trial of the OX40 agonist ivuxolimab. The source of these receptors is an adult with an advanced solid tumor such as melanoma, head and neck, liver or kidney cancer. Both conserved end residues are part of each CDR3. The D gene is left open where the match is weak. The listing skips clone size in some rows; elsewhere it reads once, few, many or a size class.

>.|TRBV6-1|.|TRBJ2-1
TGTGCCAGCAGTTATTTTGCGAGCAATGAGCAGTTCTTC
CASSYFASNEQFF
>TRBD1|TRBV5-1|.|TRBJ1-2
TGCGCCAGCAGCATAACCCAGGGGGACTATGGCTACACCTTC
CASSITQGDYGYTF
>.|TRBV6-1|.|TRBJ1-5
TGTGCCAGCAGTAAACAAAGGAGCAATCAGCCCCAGCATTTT
CASSKQRSNQPQHF
>.|TRBV7-2|.|TRBJ2-7
TGTGCCAGCAGCTTAGAGGTCAGATCATACGAGCAGTACTTC
CASSLEVRSYEQYF
>.|TRBV4-1|.|TRBJ2-2
TGCGCCAGCAGCCAGGGGCCCAGGGGGAACACCGGGGAGCTGTTTTTT
CASSQGPRGNTGELFF
>.|TRBV5-4|.|TRBJ2-3
TGTGCCAGCAGCTTGAACCGGGCCTGGGGCGATACGCAGTATTTT
CASSLNRAWGDTQYF
>.|TRBV7-9|.|TRBJ1-4
TGTGCCAGCAGCTTCCCCGGTGAAAAACTGTTTTTT
CASSFPGEKLFF
>.|TRBV14|.|TRBJ2-7
TGTGCCAGCAGCCAAGGGACCCCCAGCGAGCAGTACTTC
CASSQGTPSEQYF
>.|TRBV9|.|TRBJ2-3
TGTGCCAGCAGCCCCGTATCTAGCACAGATACGCAGTATTTT
CASSPVSSTDTQYF
>.|TRBV7-8|.|TRBJ2-5
TGTGCCAGCAGCTTAGGAAGGGGCAGGGCCCGGAGAGAGACCCAGTACTTC
CASSLGRGRARRETQYF
>.|TRBV28|once|TRBJ2-3
TGTGCCAGCAGTATTTCCGGGATAGCGAACGAGTATTTT
CASSISGIANEYF
>.|TRBV7-3|.|TRBJ2-1
TGTGCCAGCAGCTCAACAGGTAGCTTGGACAATGAGCAGTTCTTC
CASSSTGSLDNEQFF
>.|TRBV18|.|TRBJ1-1
TGTGCCAGCTCACCTGGTCTCCCGATGAACACTGAAGCTTTCTTT
CASSPGLPMNTEAFF
>TRBD1|TRBV5-1|once|TRBJ1-2
TGCGCCAGCAGCCCAGGACAGGGAGCAGGCTATGGCTACACCTTC
CASSPGQGAGYGYTF
>TRBD2|TRBV27|.|TRBJ2-3
TGTGCCAGTTGGACTAGCGGGAGGGTAGATACGCAGTATTTT
CASWTSGRVDTQYF
>TRBD1|TRBV5-1|.|TRBJ2-5
TGCGCCAGCAGCTTGGCAGGGGGCTCCCAAGAGACCCAGTACTTC
CASSLAGGSQETQYF
>TRBD1|TRBV6-1|.|TRBJ2-4
TGTGCCAGCAGTGAAAAAAGGACAGGGGGTCAGTACTTC
CASSEKRTGGQYF
>.|TRBV2|.|TRBJ1-2
TGTGCCAGGACAGGTCTCGCTAACTATGGCTACACCTTC
CARTGLANYGYTF
>.|TRBV7-2|.|TRBJ2-5
TGTGCCAGCAGCGCCAGAGAGACCCAGTACTTC
CASSARETQYF
>.|TRBV2|.|TRBJ2-1
TGTGCCAGCAGTCCCCTAGCTTCTGAGCAGTTCTTC
CASSPLASEQFF
>.|TRBV11-2|.|TRBJ2-7
TGTGCCAGCAGCTTAGTATACGTCTCGGGTGAGCAGTACTTC
CASSLVYVSGEQYF
>TRBD1|TRBV5-6|.|TRBJ1-6
TGTGCCAGCAGCTTGCGGACAGGGCACACATCACCCCTCCACTTT
CASSLRTGHTSPLHF
>.|TRBV7-2|.|TRBJ2-7
TGTGCCAGCAGCTATTCCGGGACACCCTACGAGCAGTACTTC
CASSYSGTPYEQYF
>TRBD1|TRBV28|.|TRBJ1-2
TGTGCCAGCAATCTCCCCGGGACAGGGGCGGGCTACACCTTC
CASNLPGTGAGYTF
>.|TRBV7-8|.|TRBJ2-1
TGTGCCAGCAGCTTAGCGCTATCAGGACTGGGTGAGCAGTTCTTC
CASSLALSGLGEQFF
>.|TRBV6-5|.|TRBJ2-7
TGTGCCAGCAGTTACGCGGGGTACGAGCAGTACTTC
CASSYAGYEQYF
>TRBD2|TRBV18|.|TRBJ2-7
TGTGCCAGCTCACCCCTCGGGACTAGCAGAACCTACGAGCAGTACTTC
CASSPLGTSRTYEQYF
>.|TRBV11-3|.|TRBJ2-7
TGTGCCAGCAGCTTACAGAGTGTCTCCTACGAGCAGTACTTC
CASSLQSVSYEQYF
>.|TRBV27|.|TRBJ2-6
TGTGCCAGCAGTGGAGCAAACTGGCTACAAAGTCGGGCCAACGTCCTGACTTTC
CASSGANWLQSRANVLTF
>.|TRBV7-3|few|TRBJ2-1
TGTGCCAGCAGCCTCGGGACCCAGGGCAATGAGCAGTTCTTC
CASSLGTQGNEQFF
>.|TRBV5-6|.|TRBJ2-7
TGTGCCAGCAGCCTCCTAACGGGGAGTAACGAGCAGTACTTC
CASSLLTGSNEQYF
>.|TRBV6-5|.|TRBJ2-7
TGTGCCAGCAGTTCTCGAGGGGTTGGGGGGCAGTACTTC
CASSSRGVGGQYF
>TRBD1|TRBV9|.|TRBJ2-2
TGTGCCAGCGCCGGGACAGTGAACACCGGGGAGCTGTTTTTT
CASAGTVNTGELFF
>TRBD1|TRBV6-5|.|TRBJ1-2
TGTGCCAGCAACCGACCGGGACAGGGCCTTTATGGCTACACCTTC
CASNRPGQGLYGYTF
>TRBD2|TRBV5-6|few|TRBJ2-1
TGTGCCAGCAGCTTGCTCTTAGCGGGAGAGGATGAGCAGTTCTTC
CASSLLLAGEDEQFF
>.|TRBV18|.|TRBJ2-1
TGTGCCAGCTCACCACCCCCCAGCGGAGCAAAATATGAGCAGTTCTTC
CASSPPPSGAKYEQFF
>.|TRBV5-4|few|TRBJ1-2
TGTGCCAGCAGCTTGGAAGGGGGGGCCCGTGGCTACACCTTC
CASSLEGGARGYTF
>.|TRBV14|.|TRBJ2-5
TGTGCCAGCAGCCAAGATCGGGGGCCCGGGTTGGAGGAGACCCAGTACTTC
CASSQDRGPGLEETQYF
>TRBD1|TRBV7-9|.|TRBJ1-5
TGTGCCAGCAGCTCCGGGACAGGGACTCGCAATCAGCCCCAGCATTTT
CASSSGTGTRNQPQHF
>TRBD2|TRBV5-1|.|TRBJ2-1
TGCGCCAGCAGCACCCCTAGCGGAGCTCCTACTCGGCAGTTCTTC
CASSTPSGAPTRQFF
>TRBD2|TRBV7-2|.|TRBJ2-1
TGTGCCAGCAGCTCGACTAGCGGGGCTAGCTCCTACAATGAGCAGTTCTTC
CASSSTSGASSYNEQFF
>TRBD2|TRBV7-6|.|TRBJ2-1
TGTGCCAGCAGCCGGACTAGCCTAACCTACAATGAGCAGTTCTTC
CASSRTSLTYNEQFF
>.|TRBV19|.|TRBJ1-4
TGTGCCAGTAGTATTTCTGGCAGGACGTATGAAAAACTGTTTTTT
CASSISGRTYEKLFF
>.|TRBV4-2|.|TRBJ2-7
TGTGCCAGCAGCCAAGAGCGTTTTTACGAGCAGTACTTC
CASSQERFYEQYF
>TRBD1|TRBV6-6|.|TRBJ2-4
TGTGCCAGCAGCACTAGGACAGGGCTTACCAAAAACATTCAGTACTTC
CASSTRTGLTKNIQYF
>.|TRBV6-5|.|TRBJ2-4
TGTGCCAGCGGTCCGACTAGGGTAGCCAAAAACATTCAGTACTTC
CASGPTRVAKNIQYF
>.|TRBV11-3|.|TRBJ2-1
TGTGCCAGCAGCCCGGACTACTACAATGAGCAGTTCTTC
CASSPDYYNEQFF
>TRBD1|TRBV4-3|.|TRBJ1-3
TGCGCCAGCAGCCAAGACTCTGCCAGGGGGGGATTTTACTCTGGAAACACCATATATTTT
CASSQDSARGGFYSGNTIYF
>TRBD2|TRBV19|once|TRBJ2-5
TGTGCCAGTAGTAAAGGGGGACTAGCGAGAGAGACCCAGTACTTC
CASSKGGLARETQYF
>.|TRBV7-9|.|TRBJ2-1
TGTGCCAGCAGCTTATGGGGCAATGAGCAGTTCTTC
CASSLWGNEQFF